Listed below are T cell receptor beta chains from one sample, sequenced in a study of blood T cell repertoires in COVID-19. Profiling relied on immunoSEQ multiplex PCR, and the TCRdb table lists in-frame clones only, not all of them. This sample yields 200,000 or so clones, of which 80% to 90% are seen a single time; around 3.5% belongs to the top ten. Sequencing was done on a sample of PBMCs or T cells enriched from blood (not recorded which). These receptors were collected from a woman between 40 and 55 years old with acute COVID-19. Both conserved end residues are part of each CDR3. The D gene is left open where the match is weak. For some rows the clone size is stated as once, few or many, or as a class when expanded; others skip it.

TRBV3-1/TRBV3-2,NA,NA,TRBJ2-7,CASSSEGFYEQYF,TGTGCCAGCAGCAGTGAGGGATTTTACGAGCAGTACTTC
TRBV18,TRBD1,NA,TRBJ2-7,CASSSNGDSSYEQYF,TGTGCCAGCTCATCTAACGGGGACAGTTCCTACGAGCAGTACTTC
TRBV2,NA,NA,TRBJ1-4,CASSEVREAKLFF,TGTGCCAGCAGTGAAGTCAGGGAGGCAAAACTGTTTTTT
TRBV7-2,NA,NA,TRBJ1-4,CASSLDSFNEKLFF,TGTGCCAGCAGCTTGGACAGTTTCAATGAAAAACTGTTTTTT
TRBV27,NA,NA,TRBJ2-3,CASSRASTDTQYF,TGTGCCAGCAGTCGAGCGAGCACAGATACGCAGTATTTT
TRBV9,NA,NA,TRBJ1-1,CASSGGQGSTEAFF,TGTGCCAGCAGCGGAGGTCAGGGGAGCACTGAAGCTTTCTTT
TRBV12-3/TRBV12-4,TRBD1,NA,TRBJ1-2,CASRTGTDGYTF,TGTGCCAGCCGGACAGGGACGGATGGCTACACCTTC
TRBV5-6,TRBD1,NA,TRBJ1-6,CASSWTGGLGDGLNSPLHF,TGTGCCAGCAGCTGGACAGGGGGCTTAGGTGATGGGTTGAATTCACCCCTCCACTTT
TRBV5-1,NA,NA,TRBJ1-6,CASSLAGGDNSPLHF,TGCGCCAGCAGCTTGGCGGGAGGGGACAATTCACCCCTCCACTTT
TRBV5-1,NA,once,TRBJ1-1,CASSRGNTEAFF,TGCGCCAGCAGCAGGGGAAACACTGAAGCTTTCTTT
TRBV7-8,TRBD1,NA,TRBJ1-1,CASSPGQGNTEAFF,TGTGCCAGCAGCCCAGGACAGGGAAACACTGAAGCTTTCTTT
TRBV12-3/TRBV12-4,TRBD2,NA,TRBJ2-5,CASSFWRGETQYF,TGTGCCAGCAGTTTCTGGCGGGGGGAGACCCAGTACTTC
TRBV7-9,TRBD1,NA,TRBJ1-2,CASSFTGGLSPGYTF,TGTGCCAGCAGCTTCACAGGGGGCCTCTCCCCTGGCTACACCTTC
TRBV9,TRBD2,once,TRBJ2-2,CASSVLAGGLNTGELFF,TGTGCCAGCAGCGTACTAGCGGGGGGCCTTAACACCGGGGAGCTGTTTTTT
TRBV5-8,TRBD1,NA,TRBJ1-1,CASSPGQRMNTEAFF,TGTGCCAGCAGCCCGGGACAGCGCATGAACACTGAAGCTTTCTTT
TRBV5-1,TRBD1,NA,TRBJ2-1,CASSPGQGPNEQFF,TGCGCCAGCAGCCCGGGACAGGGGCCCAATGAGCAGTTCTTC
TRBV7-2,TRBD1,NA,TRBJ1-2,CASKTQGGEDGYTF,TGTGCCAGCAAGACACAGGGGGGAGAGGATGGCTACACCTTC
TRBV5-1,TRBD1,few,TRBJ1-6,CASSWGDRDNSPLHF,TGCGCCAGCAGCTGGGGGGACAGAGATAATTCACCCCTCCACTTT
TRBV18,NA,NA,TRBJ1-1,CASSLLSGGPLNTEAFF,TGTGCCAGCTCCCTCCTTTCGGGGGGGCCCTTGAACACTGAAGCTTTCTTT
TRBV9,NA,NA,TRBJ2-5,CASSVEGTRETQYF,TGTGCCAGCAGCGTAGAAGGAACGAGGGAGACCCAGTACTTC
TRBV28,NA,NA,TRBJ1-2,CASVGGIYGYTF,TGTGCCAGCGTGGGGGGTATTTATGGCTACACCTTC
TRBV5-6,TRBD1,once,TRBJ1-5,CASSLGGGVGNQPQHF,TGTGCCAGCAGCTTAGGAGGGGGCGTCGGCAATCAGCCCCAGCATTTT
TRBV7-9,NA,NA,TRBJ1-1,CASSPAGEAFF,TGTGCCAGCAGCCCGGCCGGGGAAGCTTTCTTT
TRBV18,NA,NA,TRBJ1-6,CASSTQGNSPLHF,TGTGCCAGCTCAACGCAGGGGAACTCACCCCTCCACTTT
TRBV23-1,TRBD1,NA,TRBJ1-6,CASRGKDRCNSPLHF,TGCGCCAGCAGAGGAAAGGACAGGTGTAATTCACCCCTCCACTTT
TRBV4-2,TRBD2,few,TRBJ2-5,CASSPKSGGIETQYF,TGTGCCAGCAGCCCCAAAAGCGGGGGTATAGAGACCCAGTACTTC
TRBV27,TRBD1,NA,TRBJ1-4,CASRPTWDSTLKLFF,TGTGCCAGCAGACCCACGTGGGACAGTACGCTCAAACTGTTTTTT
TRBV6-5,NA,once,TRBJ1-2,CASRAGVYGGYTF,TGTGCCAGCAGAGCAGGCGTCTACGGTGGCTACACCTTC
TRBV18,TRBD2,NA,TRBJ2-3,CASSPRLAGAPSTDTQYF,TGTGCCAGCTCACCGAGGCTAGCGGGGGCCCCTAGCACAGATACGCAGTATTTT
TRBV5-1,NA,NA,TRBJ2-1,CASKSESDSYNEQFF,TGCGCCAGCAAGAGTGAAAGCGACTCCTACAATGAGCAGTTCTTC
TRBV6-5,TRBD1,NA,TRBJ2-7,CASSYGRDRGQQYF,TGTGCCAGCAGTTACGGAAGGGACAGGGGCCAACAGTACTTC
TRBV5-1,NA,NA,TRBJ1-5,CASSLGAGNSNQPQHF,TGCGCCAGCAGCTTGGGGGCCGGGAATAGCAATCAGCCCCAGCATTTT
TRBV18,NA,NA,TRBJ1-1,CASSLGGGAMNTEAFF,TGTGCCAGCTCACTGGGGGGAGGAGCCATGAACACTGAAGCTTTCTTT
TRBV24-1,TRBD1,NA,TRBJ1-2,CATSDQDRFYGYTF,TGTGCCACCAGTGACCAGGACAGGTTCTATGGCTACACCTTC
TRBV25-1,TRBD1,NA,TRBJ1-1,CASSAFGQVGTEAFF,TGTGCCAGCAGTGCTTTTGGACAGGTCGGCACTGAAGCTTTCTTT
TRBV7-2,NA,NA,TRBJ1-2,CASSLAIQSNYGYTF,TGTGCCAGCAGCTTAGCCATTCAGTCAAACTATGGCTACACCTTC
TRBV7-2,NA,NA,TRBJ1-4,CASSTGPAGEKLFF,TGTGCCAGCAGCACGGGTCCGGCGGGCGAAAAACTGTTTTTT
TRBV6-1,NA,NA,TRBJ2-2,CASGAGRTGELFF,TGTGCCAGCGGGGCAGGTCGGACCGGGGAGCTGTTTTTT
TRBV5-6,NA,NA,TRBJ2-2,CASSLEGLGGDTGELFF,TGTGCCAGCAGCTTGGAAGGTCTAGGGGGGGACACCGGGGAGCTGTTTTTT